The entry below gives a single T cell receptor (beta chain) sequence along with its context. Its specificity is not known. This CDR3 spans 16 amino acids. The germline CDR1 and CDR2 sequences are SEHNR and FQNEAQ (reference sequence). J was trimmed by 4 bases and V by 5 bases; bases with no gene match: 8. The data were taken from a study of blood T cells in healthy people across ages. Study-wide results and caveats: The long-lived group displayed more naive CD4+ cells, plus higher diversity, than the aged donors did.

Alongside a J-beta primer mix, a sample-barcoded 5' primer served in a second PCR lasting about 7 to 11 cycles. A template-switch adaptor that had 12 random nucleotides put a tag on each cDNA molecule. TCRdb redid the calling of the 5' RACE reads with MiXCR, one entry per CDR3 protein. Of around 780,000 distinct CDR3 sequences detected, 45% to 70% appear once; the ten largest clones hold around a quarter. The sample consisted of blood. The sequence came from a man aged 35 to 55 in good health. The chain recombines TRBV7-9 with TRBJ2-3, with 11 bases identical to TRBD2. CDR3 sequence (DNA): TGTGCCAGCAGCCATACTAGCGGGAGAGGGTCAGATACGCAGTATTTT. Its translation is CASSHTSGRGSDTQYF.